The 3 T cell receptor beta chains reported below all come from one sample, sequenced in a study of identical twins (dated by TCRdb to the mid-2010s). Libraries were built with 5' RACE. Instrument used: Illumina HiSeq 2000. Using fastp trimming at Q25 and MiXCR clonotype assembly, TCRdb reanalyzed the public sequencing data and kept in-frame beta chains. Here each entry gathers all rows of one CDR3 protein and keeps the most common genes and DNA. The sample table records about 730,000 distinct CDR3 sequences; about 20% of these occur just once. Together, the top ten hold 4% to 4.5% of the sample. These data were also filed under a second study, of T cells expressing NK-cell markers.

Sequencing was carried out using PBMCs. The source of these receptors is a woman under 30 in good health.

This clonotype was counted between two and nine times. The chain is built from TRBV12-3 or TRBV12-4 and TRBJ2-3, with 7 bases lining up with TRBD1. The V and J ends lost 4 bases and 11 bases, in that order; junction bases with no gene match: 3. CDR3 size: 11 residues. The CDR3 region is CASSSNRGQYF. The CDR3 DNA reads TGTGCCAGCAGTTCCAACAGGGGGCAGTATTTT.

This clonotype has just one count. CDR3 sequence (DNA): TGTGCCAGCAGCCACCGGGACGGCTACGAGCAGTACTTC. Translating gives CASSHRDGYEQYF. The chain carries TRBV3-1 and TRBJ2-7, with D perhaps assigned TRBD1 or TRBD2 (5 bases each). The CDR3 runs 13 residues. Trimming took off 3 bases at V and 3 bases at J, with 9 bases between the two ends. CDR1 is LGHDT and CDR2 is YNNKEL in the germline V gene (reference sequence).

This clonotype was seen a few times. The chain is built from TRBV29-1 and TRBJ1-1; D not certain. Germline loops: CDR1 SQVTM, CDR2 ANQGSEA. The germline V and J ends were trimmed by 4 bases and 1 base, with 13 bases remaining between them. CDR3 size: 14 residues. The CDR3 is CSVGTALGNTEAFF. Written as DNA, the CDR3 is TGCAGCGTTGGGACGGCGTTAGGGAACACTGAAGCTTTCTTT.